The 21 T cell receptor beta chains listed next were all sequenced from one sample in a study of blood T cell repertoires in COVID-19. Data came from immunoSEQ multiplex PCR; TCRdb stores just in-frame clones and leaves some out. Of 200,000 to 250,000 clones in the sample, approximately 80% were seen once. Sequenced: peripheral blood. The source is a woman in her sixties with active or convalescent COVID-19.

This clone was seen a single time. The chain couples TRBV12-5 to TRBJ1-4, with D possibly being TRBD1 (6 bases). In germline, CDR1 is LGHNT, CDR2 FRNRAP. The CDR3 covers 14 residues. The V gene lost 6 bases and the J gene lost 8 bases, with 16 bases spanning the gap. CDR3 nucleotide sequence: TGTGCTAGTGGCCGCGGACAGTCTCGGGAAAAACTGTTTTTT. It yields the protein CASGRGQSREKLFF.

The V call is TRBV28, the J call TRBJ2-2, with D hard to call. This CDR3 region has 14 residues. Germline CDR1 MDHEN, CDR2 SYDVKM. Trimming shortened V by 3 bases and J by 0 bases, and 5 bases separated the two germline ends. CDR3 region: CASSFLANTGELFF. CDR3 DNA sequence: TGTGCCAGCAGTTTCCTAGCGAACACCGGGGAGCTGTTTTTT.

The chain links TRBV6-4 to TRBJ2-1, with 10 bases lining up with TRBD2. The germline V gene encodes CDR1 MRHNA and CDR2 SNTAGT. The CDR3 extends over 14 amino acids. V was clipped by 5 bases and J by 9 bases; unmatched bases: 7. The CDR3 sequence is CASSSGGAEAEQFF. The CDR3 DNA reads as TGTGCCAGCAGTAGCGGGGGGGCCGAGGCTGAGCAGTTCTTC.

The chain couples TRBV19 to TRBJ1-5; weak D call: TRBD1 (5 bases). Germline values: CDR1 LNHDA, CDR2 SQIVND (reference sequence). The V end lost 4 bases, the J end lost 6 bases, and 19 bases lay between the germline ends. The length of the CDR3 is 16 residues. The CDR3 DNA reads TGTGCCAGTAGTAAGCCGACCGTAGGGGAGGGTCAGCCCCAGCATTTT. It specifies CASSKPTVGEGQPQHF.

Of note for this clone: Other DNA sequences of this sample code for an identical CDR3. The chain has TRBV18 and TRBJ2-2, with D perhaps TRBD1 (5 bases). V shed 1 base and J shed 5 bases, with 5 bases lying between them. In germline, CDR1 is KGHSH, CDR2 LQKENI. The CDR3 extends over 13 amino acids. The DNA for the CDR3 is TGTGCCAGCTCACCACAGGGGACCGGGGAGCTGTTTTTT. Translation: CASSPQGTGELFF.

This chain uses TRBV19 with TRBJ1-1; tentative D call: TRBD1 (6 bases). Trimming left V 8 bases short and J 1 base short, with 14 bases between. The CDR3 contains 14 residues. Looked up from germline, CDR1 is LNHDA and CDR2 is SQIVND (reference sequence). The DNA for the CDR3 is TGTGCCAGTGGGACGGGGGGCGAGAACACTGAAGCTTTCTTT. Translating gives CASGTGGENTEAFF.

This clone was observed a few times. The chain links TRBV6-4 to TRBJ2-7; 8 nucleotides agree with TRBD2. J gave up 3 bases and V 6 bases, and 13 bases lay outside the gene matches. The CDR3 loop spans 16 amino acids. Germline V gives CDR1 MRHNA, CDR2 SNTAGT. The CDR3 protein is CASRTSRGAGDYEQYF. The CDR3 nucleotides read TGTGCCAGCAGGACCTCCCGGGGAGCGGGAGACTACGAGCAGTACTTC.

The gene calls are TRBV6-5 and TRBJ1-5, with D possibly TRBD1 on 5 matching bases. V was shortened by 5 bases and J by 5 bases, with 10 bases between the two germline ends. The CDR3 contains 13 residues. Looked up from germline, CDR1 is MNHEY and CDR2 is SVGAGI. CDR3 in amino acids: CASSRAGDQPQHF. CDR3 nucleotide sequence: TGTGCCAGCAGTCGCGCGGGGGATCAGCCCCAGCATTTT.

This clone was observed a handful of times. CDR3 amino acids: CASGLALAGGNQETQYF. CDR3 nucleotide sequence: TGTGCTAGTGGTTTGGCACTAGCGGGGGGGAATCAAGAGACCCAGTACTTC. The chain has TRBV12-5 and TRBJ2-5; 13 nucleotides line up with TRBD2. This CDR3 spans 17 amino acids. Germline V gene sequence: CDR1 LGHNT, CDR2 FRNRAP. Unmatched junction bases numbered 4, after V lost 1 base and J lost 2 bases.

This clone was recorded a few times. The chain recombines TRBV28 with TRBJ2-7, with D possibly matching TRBD1 (5 bases). Per germline, CDR1 MDHEN and CDR2 SYDVKM. V lost 6 bases to trimming and J lost 1 base, with 13 bases between them. The CDR3 runs 14 residues. CDR3 coding DNA: TGTGCCAGCAGGCGAGCGACAGCATCCTACGAGCAGTACTTC. Amino acids: CASRRATASYEQYF.

This clone was seen only a few times. The chain recombines TRBV5-1 with TRBJ2-1, with TRBD1 as a possible D gene (6 bases). Per the germline V gene, CDR1 is SGHRS and CDR2 is YFSETQ. Trimming stripped 4 bases from V and 5 bases from J, with 16 bases between. The CDR3 runs to 15 residues. The CDR3 bases are TGCGCCAGCAGCCCTGGACAGCCCCGCGACAATGAGCAGTTCTTC. Its translation is CASSPGQPRDNEQFF.

The chain uses TRBV6-6 and TRBJ1-2, with 7 nucleotides matching TRBD1. Germline V gives CDR1 MNHNY, CDR2 SVGAGI (reference sequence). V was clipped by 4 bases and J by 8 bases; unmatched bases: 4. The CDR3 totals 12 residues. Here the CDR3 reads CASSSAGGGYTF. CDR3 DNA: TGTGCCAGCAGTTCCGCAGGGGGAGGCTACACCTTC.

The CDR3 DNA follows: TGTGCCAGCAGCTTATCAGGGGACTATGGCTACACCTTC. This gives the protein CASSLSGDYGYTF. The V and J genes are TRBV5-5 and TRBJ1-2, with D possibly TRBD1 on 6 matching bases. V lost 2 bases to trimming and J lost 3 bases, with 8 bases between them. Germline CDR1 and CDR2: SGHKS and YYEKEE (reference sequence). This CDR3 comprises 13 residues.

The chain is built from TRBV5-1 and TRBJ2-3, with D hard to call. CDR3 size: 13 residues. CDR1 is SGHRS and CDR2 is YFSETQ in the germline V gene. V lost 0 bases and J lost 8, with 10 bases in between. As DNA, the CDR3 is TGCGCCAGCAGCTTGGATAGTCTATCTACGCAGTATTTT. This gives the protein CASSLDSLSTQYF.

This sequence joins TRBV5-1 and TRBJ2-2, with D possibly TRBD1 on 5 matching bases. Trimming removed 4 bases from V and 5 bases from J, with 15 bases in between. Germline V gene lookup returns CDR1 SGHRS and CDR2 YFSETQ. The CDR3 runs to 15 residues. CDR3 in DNA: TGCGCCAGCAGCCCCCGCAGGGAAGGAACCGGGGAGCTGTTTTTT. Translation: CASSPRREGTGELFF.

This clone showed up just a few times. This CDR3 is also generated by other DNA sequences in the sample. The chain has TRBV2 and TRBJ2-3; D possibly corresponds to TRBD1 (6 bases). Trimming pared 4 bases from V and 0 bases from J, leaving 11 bases between. The CDR3 spans 15 residues. Germline V CDR1 and CDR2: SNHLY, FYNNEI. This CDR3 reads CASSGGQPSTDTQYF. The CDR3 region has the DNA TGTGCCAGCAGTGGAGGACAGCCTAGCACAGATACGCAGTATTTT.

The genes are TRBV5-6 and TRBJ1-4, with D hard to call. The germline V gene has CDR1 SGHDT and CDR2 YYEEEE. The CDR3 has 15 amino acids. Between the trimmed V and J ends, which lost 4 bases and 7 bases, there was a span of 17 bases. The CDR3 DNA follows: TGTGCCAGCAGCCCAGGACTGTTAGGCGGTGAAAAACTGTTTTTT. Translating it yields CASSPGLLGGEKLFF. Looking up the rest from reference TRBV5-6 and TRBJ1-4 gives the full variable domain: DAGVTQSPTHLIKTRGQQVTLRCSPKSGHDTVSWYQQALGQGPQFIFQYYEEEERQRGNFPDRFSGHQFPNYSSELNVNALLLGDSALYLCASSPGLLGGEKLFFGSGTQLSVL.

V is TRBV21-1 and J is TRBJ2-7; the D call in the table, TRBD1, was not verified against the DNA. TRBV21-1 is given as a pseudogene. This CDR3 region has 14 residues. The CDR3 DNA is TGTGCCAGCAGCATGAACAGGGTGTTTCACGAGCAGTACTTC. Translation gives CASSMNRVFHEQYF.

This chain links TRBV5-1 with TRBJ2-3; D not resolved. Germline CDR1 is SGHRS and CDR2 is YFSETQ. The V end lost 4 bases, the J end lost 2 bases, and 11 bases lay between the germline ends. There are 14 residues in the CDR3. The CDR3 bases are TGCGCCAGCAGCCCCGCCATAGCCACAGATACGCAGTATTTT. Protein product: CASSPAIATDTQYF.

The CDR3 nucleotides are TGCGCCAGCAGCTGGACAGGTTCTCCTCGGGATGAGCAGTTCTTC. Translated: CASSWTGSPRDEQFF. The chain recombines TRBV5-1 with TRBJ2-1, with 7 bases lining up with TRBD1. Per germline, CDR1 SGHRS and CDR2 YFSETQ. Trimming took 3 bases from V and 8 from J; bases not matched to a gene: 11. The CDR3 is made up of 15 amino acids.

The sample holds a few counts of this clone. The chain couples TRBV19 to TRBJ2-2; TRBD1 matches 7 bases. This CDR3 region has 15 residues. Germline lookup yields CDR1 LNHDA and CDR2 SQIVND (reference sequence). V lost 7 bases to trimming and J lost 3 bases; unmatched junction nucleotides: 8. The DNA for the CDR3 is TGTGCCAGTAAAGCCGGGACAGCCGACACCGGGGAGCTGTTTTTT. Protein sequence: CASKAGTADTGELFF.